This T cell receptor beta chain was sequenced in a study of blood T cell repertoires in COVID-19 (TCRdb year 2020). Looking at the study overall: Samples from collaborators originated in the United States, Italy and Spain and spanned both the acute and convalescent phases of COVID-19. The material from the prospective study consisted of cDNA or gDNA derived from T cells, B-cell-depleted T cells, or PBMCs. Deeply sampled blood TCRbeta repertoires from subjects exposed to, actively infected with, or recovered from COVID-19 were included in the dataset. The repertoires were made available in a free public database intended to serve as a resource for research on the immune response to SARS-CoV-2. Samples came from the ongoing ImmuneRACE study (first 160 participants) plus 1,254 subjects from 6 global collaborators. Sample metadata almost always included a de-identified subject ID, COVID-19 status, age in years and sex. Where available, HLA class I and class II types were taken from metadata supplied by the sample provider and were not determined by assay-based typing. On the study overall, not on this receptor specifically: The amount of clinical and demographic metadata varied by source and participant and was provided uncurated.

In regard to this clone: What antigen it recognizes has not been identified. Per-nucleotide qualities are absent, and no much larger clonotype sits a single base away.

Trimming accounts for 2 bases at V and 4 bases at J, while the number of junction bases matched to no gene is 5. The cysteine opens and the phenylalanine closes a CDR3 of 17 amino acids. The only DNA kept is the CDR3, 51 bases in frame from the first base. For CDR1 and CDR2, the germline V gene lists KGHDR and SFDVKD. TCRbeta CDR3 regions were amplified from genomic DNA using the immunoSEQ Assay, a bias-controlled multiplex PCR. Per the authors' processing: Nucleated cell counts per sample were estimated from amplification of reference gene primers within the assay. To quantify the absolute abundance of each unique TCRbeta CDR3 rearrangement, sequence reads were collapsed and filtered. For each sample, productive Simpson clonality was calculated as the square root of Simpson's diversity index across productive rearrangements. The table comes from immuneACCESS by way of TCRdb, which keeps in-frame sequences with V and J called. Part of the clones is missing from these tables; in studies checked, under half for an unresolved V gene and the rest for unknown reasons. V, J and clone size derive from that table, while D and trimming were established from the DNA sequence. The sample records about 160,000 clones, over 85% of which are singletons. The ten largest clones capture over 3.5% of the sample.

The collaborating institutions used their own protocols to collect whole blood in K2EDTA tubes. Collaborator samples were shipped for TCRbeta analysis as frozen whole blood, isolated PBMCs, or DNA extracted from either sample type. The origin of this receptor is a woman between 50 and 59 years old with acute or convalescent COVID-19. The chain is encoded by TRBV24-1 joined to TRBJ2-7, with 15 central nucleotides matching TRBD2. Sequences were obtained from peripheral blood. CDR3 region: CATSDSAGTSGRYEQYF. The nucleotide sequence reads TGTGCCACCAGTGATTCTGCCGGGACTAGCGGGAGGTACGAGCAGTACTTC.